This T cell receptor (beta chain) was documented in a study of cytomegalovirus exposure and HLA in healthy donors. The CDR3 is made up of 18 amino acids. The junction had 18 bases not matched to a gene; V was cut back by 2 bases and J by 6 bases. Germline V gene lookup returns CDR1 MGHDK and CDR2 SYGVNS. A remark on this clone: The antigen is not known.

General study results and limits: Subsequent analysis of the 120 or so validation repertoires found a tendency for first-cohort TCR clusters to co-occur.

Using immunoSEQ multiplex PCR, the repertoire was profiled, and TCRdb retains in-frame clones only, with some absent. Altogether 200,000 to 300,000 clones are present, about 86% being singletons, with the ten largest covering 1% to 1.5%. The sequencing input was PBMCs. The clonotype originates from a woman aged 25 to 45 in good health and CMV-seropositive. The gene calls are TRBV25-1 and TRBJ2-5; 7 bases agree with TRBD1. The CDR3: CASSEGRQGIQFGKTQYF. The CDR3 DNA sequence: TGTGCCAGCAGTGAAGGGAGACAGGGCATACAGTTTGGAAAGACCCAGTACTTC.